These 13 T cell receptor beta chains were sequenced from one sample in a study of T-cell reconstitution after alpha-beta-depleted transplantation in children. Library preparation (for TCRbeta) was performed with unique molecular identifiers. A single record per CDR3 protein comes from TCRdb applying MiXCR to the PCR reads. The sample contains approximately 630,000 distinct CDR3 sequences, roughly 13% of which appear only once. The sample here was PBMCs, taken before TCRalphabeta/CD19-depleted stem cell transplant. These receptors were obtained from a girl aged 2 to 9 with congenital amegakaryocytic thrombocytopenia, due to receive a stem cell transplant.

The gene calls are TRBV20-1 and TRBJ2-3, with D possibly called TRBD1 or TRBD2 (5 bases each). The CDR3 is 15 residues long. The germline V gene has CDR1 DFQATT and CDR2 SNEGSKA (reference sequence). The V end was cut by 1 base, the J end by 2 bases, with 13 bases between. CDR3 loop: CSARAGEGFTDTQYF. For the CDR3, the DNA is TGCAGTGCTAGAGCGGGCGAGGGGTTCACAGATACGCAGTATTTT.

This clonotype was seen ten or more times. This rearrangement joins TRBV4-1 to TRBJ1-3; no definite D call. V lost 0 bases to trimming and J lost 1 base, with 10 bases between them. CDR1 and CDR2 from the germline V gene are MGHRA and YSYEKL. The CDR3 is 16 amino acids. The CDR3 sequence is CASSQDRRKSGNTIYF. CDR3 DNA: TGCGCCAGCAGCCAAGATCGTAGAAAATCTGGAAACACCATATATTTT.

There are a few counts of this clonotype. The J gene is TRBJ2-7, the V gene TRBV20-1; no definite D call. CDR1 is DFQATT, CDR2 SNEGSKA, per germline (reference sequence). The CDR3 sequence is 12 residues long. V was trimmed by 3 bases and J by 7 bases, leaving 13 bases between them. For the CDR3, the DNA is TGCAGTGCTAGGCGACCCCACGGGGAGCAGTACTTC. It specifies CSARRPHGEQYF.

The sample holds many counts of this clonotype. The V gene is TRBV5-1, the J gene TRBJ1-1; weak D call: TRBD1 (6 bases). CDR3 length equals 12 residues. CDR1 is SGHRS, CDR2 YFSETQ, per germline. Trimming pared 4 bases from V and 4 bases from J, leaving 8 bases between. CDR3 DNA: TGCGCCAGCAGCGTCAGGGGCACTGAAGCTTTCTTT. Translating gives CASSVRGTEAFF.

The chain recombines TRBV7-9 with TRBJ2-1, with D unclear. CDR1 is SEHNR and CDR2 is FQNEAQ in the germline V gene (reference sequence). This CDR3 is 13 amino acids long. V was shortened by 1 base and J by 9 bases, with 10 bases between the two germline ends. The CDR3 spells CASSLGGLGEQFF. The CDR3 DNA reads TGTGCCAGCAGCTTAGGGGGTCTGGGTGAGCAGTTCTTC.

Many counts were recorded for this clonotype. The V call is TRBV20-1, the J call TRBJ2-3, with unresolved D. Germline values: CDR1 DFQATT, CDR2 SNEGSKA (reference sequence). CDR3 length equals 14 residues. The germline V and J ends were trimmed by 6 bases and 1 base, with 14 bases remaining between them. CDR3: CSAGPGRGTDTQYF. The CDR3 coding sequence is TGCAGTGCCGGGCCAGGCCGTGGCACAGATACGCAGTATTTT.

This clonotype was seen at least ten times. The chain is built from TRBV29-1 and TRBJ2-3; TRBD1 aligns across 9 bases. Germline trimming cut 5 bases from V and 2 bases from J; bases unmatched to any gene: 8. Germline-derived CDR1 and CDR2 are SQVTM and ANQGSEA. CDR3 length: 15 residues. CDR3 DNA sequence: TGCAGCGTTAACCCCCGGGACAGGGCCACAGATACGCAGTATTTT. The encoded protein is CSVNPRDRATDTQYF.

The table lists this clonotype with many counts. The chain is built from TRBV10-3 and TRBJ2-7; 10 bases fit TRBD2. CDR1 ENHRY and CDR2 SYGVKD come from the germline V gene. Trimming cost V 7 bases and J 0 bases; bases outside gene matches: 6. This CDR3 comprises 15 residues. The CDR3 region is CAITSTSGPSYEQYF. DNA for the CDR3: TGTGCCATCACCTCGACTAGCGGGCCCTCCTACGAGCAGTACTTC.

This clonotype was counted at least ten times. The chain uses TRBV12-3 or TRBV12-4 and TRBJ2-1; tentative D call: TRBD1 (5 bases). Trimming took 5 bases from V and 0 from J, leaving 11 bases between them. CDR3 length: 15 residues. The CDR3: CASSPGPYSYNEQFF. The CDR3 coding sequence is TGTGCCAGCAGTCCAGGGCCCTACTCCTACAATGAGCAGTTCTTC.

This clonotype was counted a few times. This chain uses TRBV5-1 with TRBJ2-1, with 7 bases lining up with TRBD2. The CDR3 consists of 16 residues. Trimming cost V 4 bases and J 8 bases; bases outside gene matches: 15. Germline V CDR1 and CDR2: SGHRS, YFSETQ. The CDR3 reads CASSRYLPGGGDEQFF. DNA for the CDR3: TGCGCCAGCAGCCGTTACCTACCGGGAGGAGGAGATGAGCAGTTCTTC.

The gene calls are TRBV4-1 and TRBJ2-7; perhaps TRBD1 as D (7 bases). CDR3 length equals 15 residues. CDR1 MGHRA and CDR2 YSYEKL come from the germline V gene. Trimming removed 4 bases from V and 3 bases from J, with 16 bases in between. CDR3 loop: CASSPSRQGGYEQYF. The CDR3, as DNA: TGCGCCAGCAGCCCGAGCCGACAGGGAGGCTACGAGCAGTACTTC.

This CDR3 is CASSPNPGLAYEQYF. The CDR3 DNA is TGTGCCAGCAGCCCAAATCCGGGACTCGCCTACGAGCAGTACTTC. The chain employs TRBV7-2 and TRBJ2-7; the D gene is possibly TRBD2 (6 bases). The V end lost 5 bases, the J end lost 2 bases, and 16 bases lay between the germline ends. The CDR3 totals 15 residues. Germline lookup yields CDR1 SGHTA and CDR2 FQGNSA.

The chain uses TRBV12-3 or TRBV12-4 and TRBJ2-5, with D possibly TRBD2 on 5 matching bases. CDR3 length: 13 residues. V dropped 7 bases and J dropped 1 base, with 10 bases sitting between them. The CDR3 sequence is CASMRGSQETQYF. The CDR3 bases are TGTGCCAGCATGAGAGGGAGCCAAGAGACCCAGTACTTC.